A selection of T cell receptor beta chains follows, all from one sample in a study of memory B cells and T cells in multiple sclerosis. The antigens for these receptors are not known. Assay: immunoSEQ multiplex PCR; the TCRdb copy retains only in-frame clones and omits some. The data hold roughly 30,000 clones, with 86% observed a single time. The material sequenced was PBMCs from blood kept in culture. The receptor set was obtained from a human donor with multiple sclerosis. CDR3s include the opening cysteine and the closing phenylalanine or tryptophan. A D gene is named only where the DNA matches it firmly. Clone size is stated in some rows and not others, as once, few, many or a class when expanded.

v_call	d_call	cdr3_length	j_call	clone_size	cdr3_nt	cdr3_aa
TRBV7-6	-	15	TRBJ2-3	-	TGTGCCAGCAGCTTAGCCCAGGGGAAGACAGATACGCAGTATTTT	CASSLAQGKTDTQYF
TRBV27	TRBD1	15	TRBJ2-2	-	TGTGCCAGCAGTTTATTCGGACAGGGCCCCGGGGAGCTGTTTTTT	CASSLFGQGPGELFF
TRBV6-1	-	15	TRBJ1-5	-	TGTGCCAGCAGTGAAATCGGACACCTCAATCAGCCCCAGCATTTT	CASSEIGHLNQPQHF
TRBV19	-	13	TRBJ2-1	-	TGTGCCAGTAGAGACCGGGGGCAGAATGAGCAGTTCTTC	CASRDRGQNEQFF
TRBV19	TRBD1	16	TRBJ2-5	few	TGTGCCAGTACCCAGAGGACAGGGGGCATTCGAGAGACCCAGTACTTC	CASTQRTGGIRETQYF
TRBV11-2	-	11	TRBJ1-4	-	TGTGCCAGCAGCTTAGGGGTGGAACTGTTTTTT	CASSLGVELFF
TRBV6-1	TRBD1	17	TRBJ1-5	-	TGTGCCAGCAGGGAAGCCGGGACAGGGAGTATTGATCAGCCCCAGCATTTT	CASREAGTGSIDQPQHF
TRBV7-3	TRBD1	15	TRBJ2-7	-	TGTGCCAGCAGCTCAGGTGGGACAGGTTCCTACGAGCAGTACTTC	CASSSGGTGSYEQYF
TRBV30	-	11	TRBJ2-7	-	TGTGCCTGGAGCAGCTCCTACGAGCAGTACTTC	CAWSSSYEQYF
TRBV27	-	14	TRBJ1-1	-	TGTGCCAGCAGTTTTTTCGACGGGAACACTGAAGCTTTCTTT	CASSFFDGNTEAFF
TRBV16	TRBD1	17	TRBJ1-4	-	TGTGCCAGCAGCAGGACAGGGGGCCTAACAACTAATGAAAAACTGTTTTTT	CASSRTGGLTTNEKLFF
TRBV30	-	12	TRBJ2-3	-	TGTGCCTGGGCCCTCCGCGGCGGAGCGCAGTATTTT	CAWALRGGAQYF
TRBV15	TRBD1	15	TRBJ2-7	-	TGTGCCACCAGCAGAGTGGGGACAGGGAGGAACGAGCAGTACTTC	CATSRVGTGRNEQYF
TRBV28	-	12	TRBJ2-2	-	TGTGCCAGCAGTTTGCGGCACGGGGAGCTGTTTTTT	CASSLRHGELFF
TRBV29-1	-	11	TRBJ2-3	few	TGCAGCGTGGCGGGAACCGAAACGCAGTATTTT	CSVAGTETQYF
TRBV28	-	16	TRBJ2-7	-	TGTGCCAGCAGTTTACCGCAGGCCGGAAGCTCCTACGAGCAGTACTTC	CASSLPQAGSSYEQYF
TRBV21-1	-	14	TRBJ2-7	-	TGTGCCAGCAGCAAAGGGGGCACCACCTACGAGCAGTACTTC	CASSKGGTTYEQYF
TRBV6-1	-	15	TRBJ2-7	-	TGTGCCAGCACCTATCTGCCGATTAGCTCCTACGAGCAGTACTTC	CASTYLPISSYEQYF
TRBV6-5	-	12	TRBJ2-7	-	TGTGCCAGCAGTTACTCCAGGGGCGAGCAGTACTTC	CASSYSRGEQYF
TRBV2	-	13	TRBJ1-1	few	TGTGCCAGCAAACTAACAGGGAACACTGAAGCTTTCTTT	CASKLTGNTEAFF
TRBV19	TRBD1	13	TRBJ1-3	-	TGTGCCAGTAGGCAGGGGGCTGGAAACACCATATATTTT	CASRQGAGNTIYF
TRBV19	-	16	TRBJ1-1	-	TGTGCCAGTAGTATCTTCGGCAGGGGCCTTTTTACTGAAGCTTTCTTT	CASSIFGRGLFTEAFF
TRBV2	-	13	TRBJ2-5	-	TGTGCCAGCAGAAGAGAGTCGGGGGAGACCCAGTACTTC	CASRRESGETQYF
TRBV15	-	15	TRBJ2-2	-	TGTGCCACCAGCAGACGTCGTGAACACACCGGGGAGCTGTTTTTT	CATSRRREHTGELFF
TRBV5-4	TRBD1	14	TRBJ2-2	-	TGTGCCAGCAGCCAGGACAGGGCCACCGGGGAGCTGTTTTTT	CASSQDRATGELFF
TRBV6-1	-	14	TRBJ1-1	-	TGTGCCAGCAGTATGGCAGGAGGGAACACTGAAGCTTTCTTT	CASSMAGGNTEAFF
TRBV5-1	TRBD2	16	TRBJ2-1	-	TGCGCCAGCAGCTGGGTTAGCGGGAGCTCCTACAATGAGCAGTTCTTC	CASSWVSGSSYNEQFF
TRBV28	-	13	TRBJ1-1	-	TGTGCCAGCAGTTTACCAGGGAACACTGAAGCTTTCTTT	CASSLPGNTEAFF
TRBV7-9	-	14	TRBJ2-5	-	TGTGCCAGCAGCGACGGGACTTATCAAGAGACCCAGTACTTC	CASSDGTYQETQYF
TRBV10-2	TRBD1	13	TRBJ1-3	-	TGCGCCAGCAGATCGACAGGGGTAAACACCATATATTTT	CASRSTGVNTIYF
TRBV2	-	14	TRBJ2-7	-	TGTGCCAGTGCCAGGAGGGGAGACTCCTACGAGCAGTACTTC	CASARRGDSYEQYF
TRBV19	TRBD1	14	TRBJ2-3	-	TGTACCAGTAGTCCGACAGGGGGCGGAGATACGCAGTATTTT	CTSSPTGGGDTQYF
TRBV2	TRBD1	13	TRBJ1-6	-	TGTGCCAGCAGTGAGGGACAGGGCTCACCCCTCCACTTT	CASSEGQGSPLHF
TRBV18	TRBD2	18	TRBJ2-3	-	TGTGCCAGCTCACCCCTATGGGGAGCGGGAGTGGGCACAGATACGCAGTATTTT	CASSPLWGAGVGTDTQYF
TRBV2	-	13	TRBJ2-7	-	TGTGCCAGCAGACTTACAGGAGGTTCCGAGCAGTACTTC	CASRLTGGSEQYF
TRBV19	-	15	TRBJ1-5	-	TGTGCCAGTAGAAAGGGACCTGTCGCCAATCAGCCCCAGCATTTT	CASRKGPVANQPQHF
TRBV6-1	-	16	TRBJ2-1	-	TGTGCCAGCAGTGCGAAGCAGAACCCCTCTGGCAATGAGCAGTTCTTC	CASSAKQNPSGNEQFF
TRBV7-9	-	13	TRBJ2-7	few	TGTGCCAGCAGCATAGGTCAACTCTACGAGCAGTACTTC	CASSIGQLYEQYF
TRBV14	TRBD2	19	TRBJ2-3	-	TGTGCCAGCAGCCAAGAGAGGCCCACGGGGCGGGGGAGGACAGATACGCAGTATTTT	CASSQERPTGRGRTDTQYF
TRBV5-1	-	15	TRBJ2-1	-	TGCGCCAGCAGCTTGGCGGGGGGCACCTACAATGAGCAGTTCTTC	CASSLAGGTYNEQFF
TRBV9	TRBD1	15	TRBJ2-2	-	TGTGCCAGCAGCCCCCGGACAGGGGCCACCGGGGAGCTGTTTTTT	CASSPRTGATGELFF
TRBV7-2	-	16	TRBJ1-5	few	TGTGCCAGCAGCTTAGTAGGAGGGGTCTTAAGTCAGCCCCAGCATTTT	CASSLVGGVLSQPQHF
TRBV19	TRBD1	16	TRBJ1-5	-	TGTGCCAGTAGGATACCGGGACAGGGGGGTTTCGGGCCCCAGCATTTT	CASRIPGQGGFGPQHF
TRBV11-2	-	13	TRBJ2-7	-	TGTGCCAGCAGCTTCACGGGGTCCTACGAGCAGTACTTC	CASSFTGSYEQYF
TRBV9	-	15	TRBJ2-1	-	TGTGCCAGCAGCGTAGAGAGGGAGGACTACAATGAGCAGTTCTTC	CASSVEREDYNEQFF
TRBV2	-	14	TRBJ2-6	-	TGTGCCAGCGGCGCCAGGCTTGGGGCCAACGTCCTGACTTTC	CASGARLGANVLTF
TRBV19	-	14	TRBJ2-3	-	TGTGCCAGTAATACAGGGTATAAGACAGATACGCAGTATTTT	CASNTGYKTDTQYF
TRBV11-2	-	15	TRBJ2-1	-	TGTGCCAGCAGCTCCCACCTCCGGGGGCGGGATGAGCAGTTCTTC	CASSSHLRGRDEQFF
TRBV5-4	TRBD2	14	TRBJ2-1	-	TGTGCCAGCAGCTTGGTAGCGGGAGGCAATGAGCAGTTCTTC	CASSLVAGGNEQFF